This is a list of T cell receptor beta chains from one sample in a study of shared clonotypes between healthy human individuals. TCRdb's copy holds only in-frame clones and misses some; the assay was immunoSEQ multiplex PCR. There are some 500,000 clones in the sample; around 80% occur only once, and approximately 12% lies in the top ten. Specimen: PBMCs. The receptors stem from a woman between 40 and 55 years old in good health. Some clones in this sample may be carry-over from other donors' samples. CDR3s include the opening cysteine and the closing phenylalanine or tryptophan. A D gene is named only where the DNA matches it firmly. Rows give clone size only sometimes, using once, few, many, or a class for an expanded clone.

V	D	size	J	CDR3	DNA
TRBV15	-	-	TRBJ2-7	CATSRGHIYEQYF	TGTGCCACCAGCAGAGGACACATCTACGAGCAGTACTTC
TRBV4-2	TRBD2	-	TRBJ2-1	CASSRSGTSGGNEQFF	TGTGCCAGCAGCCGATCCGGGACTAGCGGAGGAAATGAGCAGTTCTTC
TRBV11-2	-	-	TRBJ2-7	CASSLDRGSEQYF	TGTGCCAGCAGCTTAGATAGGGGATCCGAGCAGTACTTC
TRBV9	-	few	TRBJ1-2	CASSPPSGVSGYTF	TGTGCCAGCAGCCCACCTTCAGGGGTATCTGGCTACACCTTC
TRBV9	TRBD2	-	TRBJ2-1	CASSAGLGDYNEQFF	TGTGCCAGCAGCGCCGGACTAGGAGACTACAATGAGCAGTTCTTC
TRBV7-2	TRBD2	-	TRBJ2-3	CASSLALAGGPSTDTQYF	TGTGCCAGCAGCTTAGCGCTAGCGGGAGGGCCAAGCACAGATACGCAGTATTTT
TRBV30	-	-	TRBJ1-6	CAWSEGGPQVPPLHF	TGTGCCTGGAGTGAGGGCGGCCCCCAGGTCCCACCCCTCCACTTT
TRBV7-9	-	-	TRBJ1-5	CASSLFFGQSNQRQHF	TGTGCCAGCAGCTTATTTTTTGGACAATCTAATCAGCGTCAGCATTTT
TRBV28	TRBD1	-	TRBJ2-1	CASRSTGDPYNEQFF	TGTGCCAGCAGGTCAACAGGGGACCCATACAATGAGCAGTTCTTC
TRBV7-8	-	-	TRBJ1-1	CASSEKTADTEAFF	TGTGCCAGCAGCGAGAAGACGGCGGACACTGAAGCTTTCTTT
TRBV6-4	-	-	TRBJ2-1	CASSPQGDNTNEQFF	TGTGCCAGCAGCCCCCAGGGTGATAACACCAATGAGCAGTTCTTC
TRBV15	TRBD1	once	TRBJ1-4	CATSLTGGKLFF	TGTGCCACCAGCCTGACAGGGGGAAAACTGTTTTTT
TRBV6-1	TRBD2	-	TRBJ2-1	CASSVAGSMGYEQFF	TGTGCCAGCAGTGTAGCGGGCTCAATGGGCTATGAGCAGTTCTTC
TRBV18	-	-	TRBJ2-7	CASSQNTGLSSYEQYF	TGTGCCAGCTCACAAAACACAGGCTTGAGCTCCTACGAGCAGTACTTC
TRBV18	TRBD1	-	TRBJ2-3	CASSPPGQGLNTQYF	TGTGCCAGCTCACCCCCGGGACAGGGGTTAAATACGCAGTATTTT
TRBV2	-	-	TRBJ2-3	CASRRGRPSTDTQYF	TGTGCCAGCAGAAGGGGACGACCTAGCACAGATACGCAGTATTTT
TRBV5-1	TRBD2	-	TRBJ2-1	CASSSGTSGPYNEQFF	TGCGCCAGCAGCTCCGGGACTAGCGGGCCCTACAATGAGCAGTTCTTC
TRBV5-1	TRBD2	-	TRBJ2-7	CASSVAGSTEQYF	TGCGCCAGCTCAGTAGCGGGATCCACCGAGCAGTACTTC
TRBV18	-	once	TRBJ2-3	CASSPPVGDGSTDTQYF	TGTGCCAGCTCACCACCGGTAGGGGATGGGAGCACAGATACGCAGTATTTT